A selection of T cell receptor beta chains follows, all from one sample in a study of regulatory T cells in long-lasting Graves disease. MiXCR, run by TCRdb on the multiplex PCR reads, gives a single entry per CDR3 protein. In the table there are about 470,000 distinct CDR3 sequences, about 15% of which are singletons. The same sample was also studied in work on T cells in Graves' hyperthyroidism and ophthalmopathy.

The sample in question was peripheral blood mononuclear cells (PBMCs), obtained at new diagnosis, from a patient treated with antithyroid drugs. The source is a woman in her thirties with Graves disease. The CDR3 runs from the conserved cysteine through the conserved F or W. A D gene is named only where the DNA matches it firmly. Not every row has a clone size; where given, it reads once, few, many or a size class.

v_call	d_call	j_call	clone_size	cdr3_nt	cdr3_aa
TRBV7-8	NA	TRBJ2-7	many	TGTGCCAGCAGTGGACAGTTTAATTTTTACGAGCAGTACTTC	CASSGQFNFYEQYF
TRBV14	TRBD2	TRBJ2-1	many	TGTGCCAGCAGCCCAGCCCACATCTGGACTAGCGGGAGGTATGAGCAGTTCTTC	CASSPAHIWTSGRYEQFF
TRBV12-3/TRBV12-4	TRBD2	TRBJ2-3	few	TGTGCCAGCAGTACTCGAGTCGGTGGCGGGAGTTCAGATACGCAGTATTTT	CASSTRVGGGSSDTQYF
TRBV14	NA	TRBJ2-1	NA	TGTGCCAGCCGGTCAAGCGACAATGAGCAGTTCTTC	CASRSSDNEQFF
TRBV19	NA	TRBJ2-1	few	TGTGCCAGTAGTAGGAGTCCGGGACACCCCTACAATGAGCAGTTCTTC	CASSRSPGHPYNEQFF
TRBV18	TRBD2	TRBJ2-1	NA	TGTGCCAGCTCACCACCGGTGTTAGCGGGAGTAACCGGGTCTGAGCAGTTCTTC	CASSPPVLAGVTGSEQFF
TRBV7-2	TRBD1	TRBJ1-2	few	TGTGCCAGCGGATCATTCCGGGACAGGGCTCAAGATGGCTACACCTTC	CASGSFRDRAQDGYTF
TRBV19	TRBD2	TRBJ2-3	NA	TGTGCCAGTAGTAACTCCGGGACTAGACGCACAGATACGCAGTATTTT	CASSNSGTRRTDTQYF
TRBV27	TRBD2	TRBJ2-5	few	TGTGCCAGCAGTCAACTAGCGGGAGCAGTAGAGACCCAGTACTTC	CASSQLAGAVETQYF
TRBV20-1	NA	TRBJ2-7	many	TGCAGTGGGGAGGGGGCGCGGTACGAGCAGTACTTC	CSGEGARYEQYF
TRBV24-1	TRBD1	TRBJ2-2	few	TGTGCCACCAGTGATCCCTCTTCCCGACAGGGCCCGACGGCCGGGGAGCTGTTTTTT	CATSDPSSRQGPTAGELFF
TRBV27	NA	TRBJ2-3	NA	TGTGCCAGCAGTTCATCCCCGCAGGGACCAGATACGCAGTATTTT	CASSSSPQGPDTQYF
TRBV30	TRBD1	TRBJ1-2	many	TGTGCCTGGACAATCGGGACAGGGGGAGACTCTGGCTACACCTTC	CAWTIGTGGDSGYTF
TRBV3-1	TRBD2	TRBJ2-3	many	TGTGCCAGCAGCCCGGGCGGGAGGCCAGGGGATACGCAGTATTTT	CASSPGGRPGDTQYF
TRBV6-1	NA	TRBJ1-6	few	TGTGCCAGCAGCTCTGCTCTCGATTCACCCCTCCACTTT	CASSSALDSPLHF
TRBV4-1	NA	TRBJ2-2	few	TGCGCCAGCAGCCAAGGACGAGGTACGGGGAAGACCGGGGAGCTGTTTTTT	CASSQGRGTGKTGELFF
TRBV9	NA	TRBJ1-6	NA	TGTGCCAGCACCAAAGGGGCCGGGACGGCAAATTCACCCCTCCACTTT	CASTKGAGTANSPLHF
TRBV6-9	TRBD2	TRBJ2-5	many	TGTGCCAGCAGTTCCCCCGGGACTAGCGAGAAGTACCAAGAGACCCAGTACTTC	CASSSPGTSEKYQETQYF
TRBV29-1	NA	TRBJ1-1	many	TGCAGCGTTGGTAGCATAAGATCGAACACTGAAGCTTTCTTT	CSVGSIRSNTEAFF
TRBV27	NA	TRBJ1-2	many	TGTGCCAGCAGTTTTCAGAGATCGAACTATGGCTACACCTTC	CASSFQRSNYGYTF
TRBV11-1	NA	TRBJ2-7	many	TGTGCCAGCAGCTCTACCCGGACGGGCACCTACGAGCAGTACTTC	CASSSTRTGTYEQYF
TRBV11-2	TRBD2	TRBJ2-3	many	TGTGCCAGCAGCTTAGAGGCGGGAGGGCAGGAAGATACGCAGTATTTT	CASSLEAGGQEDTQYF
TRBV11-2	NA	TRBJ2-2	many	TGTGCCAGCACCCCCCCTCCCGGGAACACCGGGGAGCTGTTTTTT	CASTPPPGNTGELFF
TRBV11-2	NA	TRBJ1-3	NA	TGTGCCAGCAGCCACCGGGACCAATTTTCCTCTGGAAACACCATATATTTT	CASSHRDQFSSGNTIYF
TRBV19	NA	TRBJ2-7	few	TGTGCCAGTAGTATAGGATGGCGGTCTACTTGGTACGAGCAGTACTTC	CASSIGWRSTWYEQYF
TRBV10-3	TRBD1	TRBJ1-2	few	TGTGCCATCAGTGAGTCGAACGGACAGGGCTCCGATCATTTC	CAISESNGQGSDHF
TRBV9	NA	TRBJ1-3	many	TGTGCCAGCAGTCCAACAGTTTCTGGAAACACCATATATTTT	CASSPTVSGNTIYF
TRBV6-1	NA	TRBJ1-2	NA	TGTGCCAGCCGGCAAAGGGGCCGGGGGCAATATGGCTACACCTTC	CASRQRGRGQYGYTF
TRBV7-8	TRBD2	TRBJ2-7	many	TGTGCCAGCATGGGCGGGAGGAGTGTCTACGAGCAGTACTTC	CASMGGRSVYEQYF
TRBV3-1	TRBD1	TRBJ1-3	many	TGTGCCAGCAGCCAAGATCTGGGACGACAGGGCGGAAACACCATATATTTT	CASSQDLGRQGGNTIYF